Following are 12 T cell receptor beta chains from one sample sequenced in a study of T cell repertoires in cytomegalovirus infection. These receptors are not linked to any known antigen. TCRdb re-called the reads with MiXCR, one entry per CDR3 protein. Of 380,000 or so distinct CDR3 sequences listed, nearly 35% are singletons. Sequenced material: cultured PBMCs, taken from culture after CMV antigen stimulation. The receptors stem from a human donor in good health (CMV status not recorded). Some clones in this sample may be carry-over from other donors' samples.

In this sample, this clonotype turned up once. This sequence joins TRBV27 and TRBJ2-2; D is possibly TRBD1 or TRBD2 (5 bases each). The V end was cut by 0 bases, the J end by 6 bases, with 5 bases between. The CDR3 spans 13 residues. CDR1 and CDR2 from the germline V gene are MNHEY and SMNVEV (reference sequence). CDR3 region: CASSLSGAGELFF. CDR3 coding DNA: TGTGCCAGCAGTTTATCGGGGGCCGGGGAGCTGTTTTTT.

This chain joins TRBV7-2 and TRBJ2-7; either TRBD1 or TRBD2 may supply D (5 bases each). Trimming took off 5 bases at V and 0 bases at J, with 23 bases between the two ends. Germline V gene data show CDR1 as SGHTA and CDR2 as FQGNSA. This CDR3 region has 18 residues. The DNA of the CDR3 is TGTGCCAGCAGCCCCGCAGTGGGCCTGACGGGGACCTCCTACGAGCAGTACTTC. It specifies CASSPAVGLTGTSYEQYF.

V gene TRBV24-1 combines with J gene TRBJ1-1; the D gene is possibly TRBD1 (5 bases). This CDR3 has 14 residues. The V gene lost 4 bases and the J gene lost 6 bases, with 14 bases spanning the gap. CDR1 is KGHDR and CDR2 is SFDVKD in the germline V gene. The CDR3 is CATSDGHPGAEAFF. CDR3 DNA: TGTGCCACCAGTGACGGACACCCCGGGGCTGAAGCTTTCTTT.

The chain combines TRBV19 with TRBJ2-1; no firm D call. The CDR3 length is 13 residues. The V end was cut by 2 bases, the J end by 3 bases, with 5 bases between. In germline, CDR1 is LNHDA, CDR2 SQIVND (reference sequence). CDR3 amino acids: CASSIFLYNEQFF. The CDR3 DNA sequence: TGTGCCAGTAGTATATTCCTCTACAATGAGCAGTTCTTC.

This clonotype was observed a handful of times. The chain couples TRBV27 to TRBJ2-1; the match to TRBD2 covers 7 bases. The CDR3 length is 17 residues. The germline V gene encodes CDR1 MNHEY and CDR2 SMNVEV (reference sequence). V lost 5 bases, J lost 3 bases, and 13 bases stayed unmatched. DNA for the CDR3: TGTGCCAGCAGTAAGTACGGGACTACCGGGCTCTACAATGAGCAGTTCTTC. Translating it yields CASSKYGTTGLYNEQFF.

This clonotype was detected only a few times. The V gene is TRBV6-2 or TRBV6-3, the J gene TRBJ2-1; 7 nucleotides align to TRBD2. Trimming cost V 2 bases and J 4 bases; bases outside gene matches: 11. Per the germline V gene, CDR1 is MNHEY and CDR2 is SVGEGT. The CDR3 contains 17 residues. The CDR3 spells CASSYGRGPSTYNEQFF. CDR3 coding DNA: TGTGCCAGCAGTTACGGGAGGGGACCCTCCACATACAATGAGCAGTTCTTC.

As to this clonotype: A much larger clone lies a single base off, so this may be a read error. The chain uses TRBV7-8 and TRBJ2-1, with D possibly matching TRBD2 (5 bases). From germline, CDR1 is SGHVS and CDR2 FQNEAQ. The length of the CDR3 is 16 residues. CDR3 region: CASSLSGLSSYKEQFF. The CDR3 nucleotides are TGTGCCAGCAGCCTCAGCGGCCTGAGCTCCTACAAAGAGCAGTTCTTC.

This chain links TRBV15 with TRBJ2-1, with 7 bases identical to TRBD2. The CDR3 is made up of 15 amino acids. CDR1 is LNHNV, CDR2 YYDKDF, per germline (reference sequence). V trimming: 1 base; J trimming: 5 bases; junction bases outside the gene matches: 5. As DNA, the CDR3 is TGTGCCACCAGCAGAGTCGCAGCGGGAAACAATGAGCAGTTCTTC. It specifies CATSRVAAGNNEQFF. The complete variable domain, with remaining parts taken from reference TRBV15 and TRBJ2-1, reads DAMVIQNPRYQVTQFGKPVTLSCSQTLNHNVMYWYQQKSSQAPKLLFHYYDKDFNNEADTPDNFQSRRPNTSFCFLDIRSPGLGDTAMYLCATSRVAAGNNEQFFGPGTRLTVL.

This rearrangement joins TRBV10-3 to TRBJ2-5; TRBD1 aligns across 7 bases. Germline V gene lookup returns CDR1 ENHRY and CDR2 SYGVKD. With 8 bases clipped from V and 5 bases from J, the junction kept 8 bases outside the gene matches. This CDR3 is built from 13 residues. The CDR3 sequence is CAIGGQSGETQYF. The CDR3 DNA is TGTGCCATCGGGGGACAGTCTGGGGAGACCCAGTACTTC.

This clonotype was counted between two and nine times. The chain has TRBV28 and TRBJ1-5, with D possibly being TRBD1 (6 bases). Looked up from germline, CDR1 is MDHEN and CDR2 is SYDVKM. Trimming left V 7 bases short and J 2 bases short, with 12 bases between. The CDR3 has 14 amino acids. The CDR3 DNA follows: TGTGCCAGCAACAGGGTTATTGGCAATCAGCCCCAGCATTTT. Translation gives CASNRVIGNQPQHF.

This clonotype has a count of ten or more. The chain combines TRBV28 with TRBJ2-1, with 11 bases that match TRBD2. Germline V CDR1 and CDR2: MDHEN, SYDVKM. The CDR3 runs to 17 residues. V lost 3 bases to trimming and J lost 4 bases; unmatched junction nucleotides: 8. The CDR3 sequence: CASSLLGSGRDYNEQFF. In DNA form, the CDR3 reads TGTGCCAGCAGTTTGTTAGGTAGCGGGAGGGATTACAATGAGCAGTTCTTC.

The genes are TRBV20-1 and TRBJ1-2; D is undetermined. This CDR3 spans 13 amino acids. The germline V and J ends were trimmed by 5 bases and 5 bases, with 15 bases remaining between them. The V gene's germline CDR1 is DFQATT and CDR2 SNEGSKA (reference sequence). The CDR3 DNA reads as TGCAGTGCTGTAGCCCCGGCGGGGTATGGCTACACCTTC. It encodes CSAVAPAGYGYTF.